This T cell receptor (beta chain) was retrieved from a study of blood T cells in healthy people across ages. The CDR3 runs 14 residues. V dropped 1 base and J dropped 4 bases, with 8 bases sitting between them. The germline V gene encodes CDR1 LGHNA and CDR2 YSLEER. Together with a sample-barcoded 5' primer, a J-beta primer mix was included in a second PCR lasting roughly 6 to 12 cycles. MiXCR was run by TCRdb on the 5' RACE reads, yielding one entry per CDR3 protein. The data contain under 1,100,000 distinct CDR3 sequences, 20% to 25% of them seen just once; the ten biggest clones take up less than 0.85%. The sample holds a few counts of this clonotype. Its antigen is not known. Study observations and caveats: Comparison with aged donors showed that long-lived donors had more naive CD4+ cells and higher diversity.

The same data also went into a second study, on T cells of mothers and their children.

The chain carries TRBV4-3 and TRBJ2-1; possible D gene TRBD2, 5 bases. Sequenced material: blood. This sequence was found in a girl aged 2 to 10 in good health. The CDR3 loop reads CASSQVEGYNEQFF. The CDR3 DNA sequence: TGCGCCAGCAGCCAAGTCGAGGGATACAATGAGCAGTTCTTC.